These 14 T cell receptor beta chains share one sample of origin, sequenced in a study of blood T cell repertoires in COVID-19. Libraries were prepared by immunoSEQ multiplex PCR; TCRdb keeps only in-frame clonotypes and omits some of them. The sample carries about 170,000 clones, approximately 89% recorded once. Material for sequencing was PBMCs or T cells enriched from blood (not recorded which). The origin of the receptors is a woman aged 18-29 years who had recovered from COVID-19.

V is TRBV5-4 and J is TRBJ2-6; TRBD1 aligns across 9 bases. This CDR3 contains 18 residues. The V gene end was trimmed by 2 bases and the J gene end by 0 bases; junction bases not matched to a gene: 6. Germline CDR1 SGHNT, CDR2 YYREEE (reference sequence). Here the CDR3 DNA reads TGTGCCAGCAGCTTTACCGGGACAGGGAACTCTGGGGCCAACGTCCTGACTTTC. This encodes CASSFTGTGNSGANVLTF.

The sample holds one count of this clone. The chain recombines TRBV19 with TRBJ1-1; 7 bases are a match to TRBD1. The CDR3 is 12 amino acids. From germline, CDR1 is LNHDA and CDR2 SQIVND (reference sequence). V gave up 6 bases and J gave up 9 bases; unmatched junction bases: 7. The CDR3 spells CASSHRQGQAFF. The CDR3 DNA is TGTGCCAGTAGCCACCGACAGGGTCAAGCTTTCTTT.

CDR3 sequence (DNA): TGCGCCAGCAGCCAAGATAGCCTAGCGGGAGCTGACGAGCAGTACTTC. It codes for CASSQDSLAGADEQYF. The chain joins TRBV4-1 to TRBJ2-7, with 10 bases aligning to TRBD2. The germline gives CDR1 MGHRA, CDR2 YSYEKL. The CDR3 is 16 amino acids. V lost 0 bases, J lost 5 bases, and 7 bases stayed unmatched.

V and J are TRBV5-1 and TRBJ1-6; no clear D. V was clipped by 4 bases and J by 6 bases, with 23 bases between them. Germline V gene lookup returns CDR1 SGHRS and CDR2 YFSETQ. The CDR3 runs to 18 residues. CDR3 sequence reads: CASSPGRLQQEFNSPLHF. The CDR3 bases are TGCGCCAGCAGCCCTGGGAGACTGCAACAAGAGTTTAATTCACCCCTCCACTTT.

The chain is built from TRBV30 and TRBJ2-6; maybe TRBD1 (5 bases). V was pared by 5 bases and J by 2 bases, with 13 bases between. Germline values: CDR1 GTSNPN, CDR2 SVGIG (reference sequence). This CDR3 is built from 15 residues. The CDR3 protein is CAWLTAGPGANVLTF. The CDR3 region has the DNA TGTGCCTGGCTTACGGCAGGGCCTGGGGCCAACGTCCTGACTTTC.

The chain carries TRBV4-1 and TRBJ1-1; D is perhaps TRBD1 (5 bases). This CDR3 region has 14 residues. Germline V CDR1 and CDR2: MGHRA, YSYEKL. The V end was cut by 0 bases, the J end by 7 bases, with 12 bases between. The CDR3 reads CASSQDWVGGEAFF. CDR3 sequence (DNA): TGCGCCAGCAGCCAAGATTGGGTCGGGGGTGAAGCTTTCTTT.

The gene calls are TRBV9 and TRBJ1-3; tentative D call: TRBD1 (6 bases). The germline CDR1 and CDR2 sequences are SGDLS and YYNGEE. Trimming cost V 3 bases and J 0 bases, with 10 bases left between them. The CDR3 sequence is 15 residues long. The CDR3 coding sequence is TGTGCCAGCAGCGGGCAGGGGAACTCTGGAAACACCATATATTTT. Translating gives CASSGQGNSGNTIYF.

The rearrangement links TRBV5-1 to TRBJ2-6; the match to TRBD1 covers 9 bases. This CDR3 comprises 18 residues. CDR1 and CDR2 from the germline V gene are SGHRS and YFSETQ. V gave up 4 bases and J gave up 0 bases; unmatched junction bases: 8. The CDR3 protein is CASSPMTGGSSGANVLTF. The CDR3 DNA is TGCGCCAGCAGCCCCATGACAGGGGGAAGCTCTGGGGCCAACGTCCTGACTTTC. The whole variable domain, filled in from reference TRBV5-1 and TRBJ2-6, reads KAGVTQTPRYLIKTRGQQVTLSCSPISGHRSVSWYQQTPGQGLQFLFEYFSETQRNKGNFPGRFSGRQFSNSRSEMNVSTLELGDSALYLCASSPMTGGSSGANVLTFGAGSRLTVL.

The genes are TRBV10-3 and TRBJ1-5; D is unresolved. Germline CDR1 and CDR2: ENHRY and SYGVKD. The CDR3 sequence is 14 residues long. Trimming removed 4 bases from V and 9 bases from J, with 16 bases in between. DNA for the CDR3: TGTGCCATCAGTGGGGAGATACAGCTACTGCCCCAGCATTTT. This gives the protein CAISGEIQLLPQHF.

The chain recombines TRBV21-1 with TRBJ2-7; TRBD1, as called in the table, went unchecked against the DNA. TRBV21-1 is a documented pseudogene. The CDR3 has 19 residues. CDR3 protein: CASSTIIPIRTGPFWEQYF. Here the CDR3 DNA reads TGTGCCAGCAGCACAATTATTCCAATAAGGACAGGTCCCTTCTGGGAGCAGTACTTC.

The chain employs TRBV7-2 and TRBJ2-7, with a tentative D call TRBD2 (6 bases). Trimming removed 3 bases from V and 4 bases from J, with 13 bases in between. CDR1 and CDR2 from the germline V gene are SGHTA and FQGNSA. This CDR3 has 14 residues. In nucleotides, the CDR3 is TGTGCCAGCAGCTTCCGGGGACTGATATACGAGCAGTACTTC. Amino acid sequence: CASSFRGLIYEQYF.

DNA for the CDR3: TGTGCCAGCAGCCGGACTAGCGGGCCAAATTACGAGCAGTACTTC. It is translated as CASSRTSGPNYEQYF. This chain links TRBV6-2 or TRBV6-3 with TRBJ2-7, with TRBD2 identical over 11 bases. CDR3 length: 15 residues. The germline V gene encodes CDR1 MNHEY and CDR2 SVGEGT. V was clipped by 6 bases and J by 4 bases; unmatched bases: 8.

The chain combines TRBV19 with TRBJ2-7; maybe TRBD2 (5 bases). The V end was cut by 7 bases, the J end by 0 bases, with 16 bases between. Per germline, CDR1 LNHDA and CDR2 SQIVND (reference sequence). The CDR3 sequence is 15 residues long. CDR3 sequence reads: CASTIGLFPSYEQYF. In DNA form, the CDR3 reads TGTGCCAGTACCATCGGACTCTTCCCCTCCTACGAGCAGTACTTC.

The chain combines TRBV10-3 with TRBJ2-2, with D maybe TRBD1 (7 bases). Trimming removed 8 bases at V and 3 bases at J, with 10 bases between. In germline, CDR1 is ENHRY, CDR2 SYGVKD. The CDR3 runs 13 residues. The DNA of the CDR3 is TGTGCCATCGGCAGGGGGGACACCGGGGAGCTGTTTTTT. It codes for CAIGRGDTGELFF.